This T cell receptor beta chain came from a study of cytomegalovirus exposure and HLA in healthy donors. The PCR was carried out with 60 Vbeta primers and 13 Jbeta primers. Sequencing was performed with immunoSEQ multiplex PCR; in TCRdb, only in-frame clones are kept and a portion is missing. The sample includes under 200,000 clones, 80% seen only once; the top ten take around 2.3%. Broader study findings: TCR beta chain V- and J-gene trimming was linked, in a later analysis, to a missense variant in DCLRE1C. The classifier was said to identify cytomegalovirus status with high specificity and sensitivity. Testing in vitro showed a few CMV-associated chains specific for CMV antigens.

In the case of this clone: Its target is not known.

CDR1 is SGHKS and CDR2 is YYEKEE in the germline V gene (reference sequence). The CDR3 extends over 12 amino acids. Trimming took 4 bases from V and 1 from J, leaving 4 bases between them. This TCR was sampled from a male donor in good health and CMV-seronegative. Sequencing was done on a sample of PBMCs. The rearrangement uses TRBV5-5 and TRBJ2-3; D is unclear. DNA for the CDR3: TGTGCCAGCAGCGCGCGCACAGATACGCAGTATTTT. This sequence encodes CASSARTDTQYF.